The subject of this entry is one T cell receptor (beta chain). What it binds is unknown. A read error may be the cause here, since a much bigger clone is one base away. The data stem from a study of regulatory T cells in long-lasting Graves disease. Described time point: newly diagnosed GD, antithyroid drugs for less than 3 months. PBMC-extracted RNA yielded the TCR library. The CDR3 covers 14 residues. Germline V gene sequence: CDR1 SGHRS, CDR2 YFSETQ. In building TCR beta libraries, iRepertoire HTBI primers were used together with Arm-PCR of CDR3 regions. TCRdb itself ran the multiplex PCR reads through MiXCR, one entry per CDR3 protein. The sample contains approximately 480,000 distinct CDR3 sequences, roughly 16% of which appear only once. Study results and limitations: Persistent patients shared more public clonotypes (over 2,500) than new patients (more than 900).

This sample also appeared in a second study, on T cells in Graves' hyperthyroidism and ophthalmopathy. From that report: First-round RT-PCR with HTBI primers amplified the TCR CDR3 region.

This chain uses TRBV5-1 with TRBJ2-7; no reliable D call. The source material was peripheral blood mononuclear cells (PBMCs), sampled at new diagnosis, from a patient treated with antithyroid drugs. The TCR comes from a man in his forties with Graves disease. The CDR3 sequence is CASSPIGSTYEQNF. CDR3 nucleotide sequence: TGCGCCAGCAGCCCGATAGGAAGCACCTACGAGCAGAACTTC.